Below are 31 T cell receptor beta chains sequenced from a single sample in a study of tumor and adjacent non-tumor tissue in lung cancer (dated by TCRdb to 2016 to 2019). Library generation was performed with multiplex PCR. Sequencing instrument: Illumina HiSeq 2500. TCRbeta libraries were constructed through three rounds of nested PCR with primers (Table S4) according to protocols modified from ARM-PCR. TCRdb reprocessed the public reads (quality trimming at Q25 with fastp, clone calling with MiXCR) and kept in-frame beta chains. Every entry covers one CDR3 protein and lists the most common genes and DNA from its rows. Recorded for this sample are 70,000 to 90,000 distinct CDR3 sequences; approximately 79% of them occurred a single time. The ten top clones hold about 14% of the sample. Bulk unsorted tissue served as the source for RNA extraction, and RNA quality was assessed using a NanoDrop ND-1000 and an Agilent 2100.

The sequenced material came from lung tumor tissue. These receptors all stem from a woman between 45 and 60 years old with non-small cell lung cancer.

For this clonotype: The junction does not match germline at one end; this may be a read error. The chain couples TRBV24-1 to TRBJ2-3, with 13 bases aligning to TRBD2. There are 20 residues in the CDR3. Looked up from germline, CDR1 is KGHDR and CDR2 is SFDVKD. The CDR3 nucleotides are TGTGCCACCAGTGATCCCGGGACTAGCGGGAACCCCGTTCAGCCAGATAGGCAGTATTTT. It codes for CATSDPGTSGNPVQPDRQYF.

On this clonotype itself: The junction does not match germline at one end; this may be a read error. The chain couples TRBV7-2 to TRBJ2-7; maybe TRBD2 (6 bases). The CDR3 totals 15 residues. The germline V gene has CDR1 SGHTA and CDR2 FQGNSA. CDR3 amino acids: CASSYLAAGPYEQYF. CDR3 nucleotide sequence: TGTGCCAGCAGCTACTTAGCGGCAGGACCCTACGAACAGTACTTC.

The table lists this clonotype with a count of one. The CDR3 carries no conserved terminal phenylalanine or tryptophan, so it likely arises from a read error. The rearrangement joins TRBV4-1 to TRBJ2-5; 8 positions match TRBD1. Germline lookup yields CDR1 MGHRA and CDR2 YSYEKL. Trimming cost V 2 bases and J 4 bases; bases outside gene matches: 3. The CDR3 has 14 amino acids. CDR3 sequence (DNA): TGCGCCAGCAGCCAAAATGGACAGGGAGAGACCCAGTACTAC. It encodes CASSQNGQGETQYY.

This rearrangement joins TRBV20-1 to TRBJ2-7; D is undetermined. V shed 3 bases and J shed 3 bases, with 15 bases lying between them. Germline lookup yields CDR1 DFQATT and CDR2 SNEGSKA (reference sequence). This CDR3 comprises 14 residues. In nucleotides, the CDR3 is TGCAGTGCTAGGGGGTCGGCAGTGCTCTACGAGCAGTACTTC. As protein: CSARGSAVLYEQYF.

About this clonotype: The missing conserved phenylalanine or tryptophan at the end of this CDR3 makes a read error likely. It is unclear where the CDR3 begins or ends on the DNA, so no DNA is shown, and the CDR3 is as TCRdb lists it. The chain recombines TRBV12-3 or TRBV12-4 with TRBJ1-1. From its first to its last residue, the CDR3 has 13 amino acids. CDR3 protein: CASSFWGNTEALS.

Details on this clonotype: The junction shows a germline mismatch at one end, possibly a read error. The chain employs TRBV4-1 and TRBJ2-5, with D uncertain. The CDR3 is 16 residues long. Germline V lookup: CDR1 MGHRA, CDR2 YSYEKL. The CDR3 reads CASGQAKRNSQDTQYF. DNA for the CDR3: TGCGCCAGCGGCCAAGCCAAGAGGAATAGCCAAGACACCCAGTACTTC.

A word on this clonotype: The CDR3 carries no conserved terminal phenylalanine or tryptophan, so it likely arises from a read error. V is TRBV6-5 and J is TRBJ1-1; D is unclear. The V and J ends lost 10 bases and 0 bases respectively, with 12 bases between them. CDR1 is MNHEY and CDR2 is SVGAGI in the germline V gene. The CDR3 is 13 residues long. The CDR3 region has the DNA TGTGCCAACGTTAGTTCGGTGAACACTGAAGCTTTCTAT. It is translated as CANVSSVNTEAFY.

Note on this clonotype: One end of the junction does not line up with germline, which may come from a read error. The CDR3 DNA reads TGTGCCAGCAGTGATTTCTGGGAGGGGGACATTCTGTACTTC. Amino acid sequence: CASSDFWEGDILYF. The chain couples TRBV6-1 to TRBJ2-4; possibly TRBD2 for D (7 bases). CDR1 and CDR2 from the germline V gene are MNHNS and SASEGT. This CDR3 contains 14 residues.

Remarks on this clonotype: Because the CDR3 is missing its conserved closing phenylalanine or tryptophan, this is likely a read error. The chain uses TRBV20-1 and TRBJ2-7; TRBD2 is a possible D gene (5 bases). The CDR3 has 14 amino acids. The germline CDR1 and CDR2 sequences are DFQATT and SNEGSKA (reference sequence). The DNA of the CDR3 is TGTAGTGCTAGAGAGTATGGACTTGCCTACGAGCAGTACCTC. Translation gives CSAREYGLAYEQYL.

Details on this clonotype: This CDR3 is missing its conserved last phenylalanine or tryptophan, likely due to a read error. The V call is TRBV20-1, the J call TRBJ2-3; 9 bases fit TRBD1. This CDR3 is 12 amino acids long. The junction had 1 base not matched to a gene; V was cut back by 7 bases and J by 2 bases. The germline V gene encodes CDR1 DFQATT and CDR2 SNEGSKA (reference sequence). Written as DNA, the CDR3 is TGCAGTGGACAGGGGGACACAGATACGCAGTATTAT. Translating gives CSGQGDTDTQYY.

In regard to this clonotype: Compared with germline, one end of the junction differs, possibly owing to a read error. The chain links TRBV5-4 to TRBJ2-5; 8 bases map to TRBD1. The CDR3 is 15 amino acids. Germline loops: CDR1 SGHNT, CDR2 YYREEE (reference sequence). The CDR3 DNA reads as TGTGCCAGCAGTGACGGGACAGGACCAGACGAGACCCAGCACTTC. Translation: CASSDGTGPDETQHF.

A note on this clonotype: Its ends do not fully match the called genes, so a read error is possible. The J gene is TRBJ2-1, the V gene TRBV12-3 or TRBV12-4, with D tentatively TRBD1 (5 bases). The CDR3 is 13 residues long. DNA for the CDR3: TGTCCCAGCAGGGTGGCAGGGTATGATGAGCAGTTCTTC. It specifies CPSRVAGYDEQFF.

Regarding this clonotype: One end of the junction does not line up with germline, which may come from a read error. The genes are TRBV2 and TRBJ1-4; 7 bases agree with TRBD1. This CDR3 comprises 15 residues. The germline gives CDR1 SNHLY, CDR2 FYNNEI. The CDR3 DNA sequence: TGTACCAGCACTGGGTTGACAGGGAATACTGAAAATCTGTTTTTT. It specifies CTSTGLTGNTENLFF. Drawing the rest from reference TRBV2 and TRBJ1-4, the complete variable domain is EPEVTQTPSHQVTQMGQEVILRCVPISNHLYFYWYRQILGQKVEFLVSFYNNEISEKSEIFDDQFSVERPDGSNFTLKIRSTKLEDSAMYFCTSTGLTGNTENLFFGSGTQLSVL.

Note on this clonotype: The CDR3 end shows no conserved phenylalanine or tryptophan, and so a read error is likely. The CDR3 bases are TGCAGCGCTGGGGGACAGACATATCAGCCCCAGCATTTA. Amino acids: CSAGGQTYQPQHL. This chain uses TRBV29-1 with TRBJ1-5; TRBD1 agrees at 7 bases. V was clipped by 7 bases and J by 5 bases; unmatched bases: 8. The CDR3 is 13 amino acids. Germline V gene data show CDR1 as SQVTM and CDR2 as ANQGSEA.

Comments on this clonotype: An end of the junction does not agree with germline; a read error may underlie this. The chain joins TRBV11-2 to TRBJ2-3; 7 bases map to TRBD1. With the DNA end fitting TRBJ1-5 better, the J assignment may be wrong. Germline CDR1 is SGHAT and CDR2 is FQNNGV. The length of the CDR3 is 15 residues. This CDR3 is CTSSLRTGGVDTQHF. CDR3 bases: TGTACCAGCAGCTTGAGGACAGGAGGCGTGGATACGCAGCATTTT.

Comment on this clonotype: A read error may produce the germline difference seen at one junction end. The chain recombines TRBV6-2 or TRBV6-3 with TRBJ1-4; D is perhaps TRBD1 (6 bases). Germline CDR1 MNHEY, CDR2 SVGEGT. This CDR3 contains 14 residues. The CDR3 reads CGSSYGGLGERLFF. DNA for the CDR3: TGTGGCAGCAGTTACGGGGGCCTGGGTGAAAGACTGTTTTTT.

Points on this clonotype: One end of the junction does not line up with germline, which may come from a read error. The J gene is TRBJ2-1, the V gene TRBV4-2; 9 positions agree with TRBD2. This CDR3 has 15 amino acids. Germline loops: CDR1 LGHNA, CDR2 YNFKEQ. The CDR3 region is CTSIQSPSGKDEQFF. DNA of the CDR3: TGTACCAGCATCCAATCCCCTAGCGGGAAAGATGAGCAGTTCTTC.

In this sample, this clonotype turned up many times. The chain links TRBV28 to TRBJ1-1, with D perhaps TRBD1 (5 bases). The CDR3 is 13 amino acids. Deletions cut 8 bases from V and 8 bases from J, with 18 bases between. The germline V gene encodes CDR1 MDHEN and CDR2 SYDVKM. CDR3 bases: TGTGCCAGCCACAGCACCGGGGCGGGGGAAGCTTTCTTT. Its protein is CASHSTGAGEAFF.

Note on this clonotype: The conserved phenylalanine or tryptophan normally closing the CDR3 is absent here, so this likely arose from a read error. The DNA is omitted, as the CDR3 cannot be located on it reliably, and the CDR3 follows TCRdb's listing. V gene TRBV20-1 combines with J gene TRBJ2-1; the table's D call of TRBD1 was not tested on the DNA. The CDR3 spans 14 amino acids, including both terminal residues. CDR1 and CDR2 (germline): DFQATT, SNEGSKA (reference sequence). The CDR3 region is CSAPGTGGVYEQLL.

As concerns this clonotype: Given a much more abundant clone one base away, this may be a read error. The chain joins TRBV19 to TRBJ1-1, with D possibly TRBD1 on 5 matching bases. This CDR3 has 14 residues. Per germline, CDR1 LNHDA and CDR2 SQIVND (reference sequence). As DNA, the CDR3 is TGTGCCTGTAGTACCCGACAGAGGAACACTGAAGCTTTCTTT. It specifies CACSTRQRNTEAFF.

The chain combines TRBV20-1 with TRBJ1-5; 7 bases match TRBD1. The V segment lost 8 bases and the J segment 10 bases; nucleotides outside the gene matches: 14. The CDR3 totals 13 residues. Germline values: CDR1 DFQATT, CDR2 SNEGSKA (reference sequence). CDR3 in DNA: TGCAGTCCTGCGACAGGGAACGTTTTACCCCAGCATTTT. Its translation: CSPATGNVLPQHF.

This clonotype was observed once. J is TRBJ2-1 and V is TRBV2; a possible D gene is TRBD1 (5 bases). The CDR3 has 14 residues. V was clipped by 7 bases and J by 6 bases, with 16 bases between them. Per germline, CDR1 SNHLY and CDR2 FYNNEI. The DNA of the CDR3 is TGTGCCAGCACTGTTCAAGGGGCTGCCAATGAGCAGTTCTTC. It translates to CASTVQGAANEQFF. Full variable domain (rest looked up from reference TRBV2 and TRBJ2-1): EPEVTQTPSHQVTQMGQEVILRCVPISNHLYFYWYRQILGQKVEFLVSFYNNEISEKSEIFDDQFSVERPDGSNFTLKIRSTKLEDSAMYFCASTVQGAANEQFFGPGTRLTVL.

The gene calls are TRBV4-3 and TRBJ2-7; a possible D gene is TRBD2 (5 bases). The CDR3 totals 15 residues. The germline V gene has CDR1 LGHNA and CDR2 YSLEER. With 3 bases removed from V and 3 bases from J, the gap between germline ends came to 15 bases. Written as DNA, the CDR3 is TGCGCCAGCAGCCACCGGATCGGGGAGTTCTACGAGCAGTACTTC. Protein product: CASSHRIGEFYEQYF.

Points on this clonotype: The conserved phenylalanine or tryptophan normally closing the CDR3 is absent here, so this likely arose from a read error. The DNA is left out, because the CDR3 cannot be placed on it with certainty; the CDR3 is given as TCRdb lists it. The gene calls are TRBV20-1 and TRBJ2-7; no check of the table's D call, TRBD1, against the DNA was made. Germline CDR1 is DFQATT and CDR2 is SNEGSKA (reference sequence). The length of the CDR3 is 14 amino acids, counting both ends. The CDR3 sequence: CSAPPGSQPYEQYL.

A few counts support this clonotype. V is TRBV6-1 and J is TRBJ1-2; D is possibly TRBD1 (6 bases). V lost 7 bases and J lost 8, with 20 bases in between. The V gene's germline CDR1 is MNHNS and CDR2 SASEGT. The CDR3 has 14 amino acids. CDR3 bases: TGTGCCAGCACCCAGGAGGGGGGAGCCCACGGCTACACCTTC. It translates to CASTQEGGAHGYTF.

The chain uses TRBV2 and TRBJ2-3, with D uncertain. The CDR3 totals 13 residues. Trimming took 5 bases from V and 6 from J, leaving 12 bases between them. In germline, CDR1 is SNHLY, CDR2 FYNNEI. In nucleotides, the CDR3 is TGTGCCAGCAGTTTAAACCCCCCGGATACGCAGTATTTT. The encoded protein is CASSLNPPDTQYF.

About this clonotype: Its ends do not fully match the called genes, so a read error is possible. The V gene is TRBV5-5, the J gene TRBJ2-2; TRBD2 agrees at 8 bases. This CDR3 has 17 residues. Germline lookup yields CDR1 SGHKS and CDR2 YYEKEE (reference sequence). Here the CDR3 reads CATRTDSYGRAPGELFF. The DNA of the CDR3 is TGTGCCACCCGCACGGATTCATACGGGAGGGCCCCCGGGGAACTGTTTTTT.

The chain is built from TRBV28 and TRBJ1-5, with D tentatively TRBD1 (5 bases). The germline gives CDR1 MDHEN, CDR2 SYDVKM. The CDR3 consists of 16 residues. V was clipped by 6 bases and J by 6 bases, with 21 bases between them. CDR3 nucleotides: TGTGCCAGCAGATTACATGGGACGGATAGAAGTCAGCCCCAGCATTTT. The encoded protein is CASRLHGTDRSQPQHF.

With respect to this clonotype: This CDR3 fails to terminate in the conserved phenylalanine or tryptophan, so it likely reflects a read error. V is TRBV10-3 and J is TRBJ2-2; D is unresolved. The CDR3 is 15 amino acids. Germline lookup yields CDR1 ENHRY and CDR2 SYGVKD. V dropped 8 bases and J dropped 0 bases, with 13 bases sitting between them. The CDR3 loop is CAIQDLRTNTGELFS. CDR3 DNA: TGTGCCATCCAGGACCTGCGGACGAACACCGGGGAGCTGTTTTCT.

This clonotype was counted at least ten times. The chain has TRBV10-3 and TRBJ1-2; 11 bases match TRBD1. The germline V gene has CDR1 ENHRY and CDR2 SYGVKD. This CDR3 region has 14 residues. V lost 7 bases, J lost 7 bases, and 8 bases stayed unmatched. CDR3 protein: CAINFGTGGFGYTF. The DNA of the CDR3 is TGTGCCATCAATTTTGGGACAGGGGGGTTTGGCTACACCTTC.

The gene calls are TRBV24-1 and TRBJ2-2, with 10 bases aligning to TRBD2. Germline CDR1 is KGHDR and CDR2 is SFDVKD. V was clipped by 0 bases and J by 15 bases; unmatched bases: 15. The CDR3 consists of 17 residues. CDR3 sequence (DNA): TGTGCCACCAGTGATTTGCCTAGCGGGGGAGGGACCGGGGACTTGTTTTTT. Protein: CATSDLPSGGGTGDLFF.